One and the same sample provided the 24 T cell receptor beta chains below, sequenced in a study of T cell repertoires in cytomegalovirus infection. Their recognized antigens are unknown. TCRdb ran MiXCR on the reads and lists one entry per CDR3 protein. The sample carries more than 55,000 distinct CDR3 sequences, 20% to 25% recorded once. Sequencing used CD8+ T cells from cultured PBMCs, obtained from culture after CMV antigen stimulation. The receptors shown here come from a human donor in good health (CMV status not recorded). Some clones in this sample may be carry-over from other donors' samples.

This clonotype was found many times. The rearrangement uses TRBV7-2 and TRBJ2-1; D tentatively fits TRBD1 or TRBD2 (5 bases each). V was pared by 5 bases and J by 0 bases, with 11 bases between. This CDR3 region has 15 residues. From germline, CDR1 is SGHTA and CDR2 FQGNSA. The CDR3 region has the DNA TGTGCCAGCAGCACCCGGGACGGCTCCTACAATGAGCAGTTCTTC. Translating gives CASSTRDGSYNEQFF.

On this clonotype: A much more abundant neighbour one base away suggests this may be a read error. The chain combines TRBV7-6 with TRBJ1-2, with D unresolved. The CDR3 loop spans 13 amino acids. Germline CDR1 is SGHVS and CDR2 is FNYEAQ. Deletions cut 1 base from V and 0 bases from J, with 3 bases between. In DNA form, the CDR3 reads TGTGCCAGCAGCTTAGGGACTAACTATGGCTACACCTTC. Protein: CASSLGTNYGYTF.

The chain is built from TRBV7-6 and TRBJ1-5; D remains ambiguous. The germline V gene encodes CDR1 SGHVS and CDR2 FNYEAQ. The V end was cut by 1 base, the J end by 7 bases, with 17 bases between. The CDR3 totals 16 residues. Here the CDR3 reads CASSLGVGGITQPQHF. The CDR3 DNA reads TGTGCCAGCAGCTTAGGGGTCGGAGGTATAACGCAGCCCCAGCATTTT.

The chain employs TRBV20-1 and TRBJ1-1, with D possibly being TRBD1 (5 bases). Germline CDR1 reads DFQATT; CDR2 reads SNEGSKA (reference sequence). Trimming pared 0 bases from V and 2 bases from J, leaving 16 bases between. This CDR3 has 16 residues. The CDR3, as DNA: TGCAGTGCTAGAGATCTGGCCGGGACCGCAAACACTGAAGCTTTCTTT. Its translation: CSARDLAGTANTEAFF.

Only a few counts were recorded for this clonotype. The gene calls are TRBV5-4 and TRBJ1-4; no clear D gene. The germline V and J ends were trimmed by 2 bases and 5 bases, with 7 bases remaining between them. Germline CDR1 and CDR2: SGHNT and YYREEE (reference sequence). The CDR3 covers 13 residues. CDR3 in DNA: TGTGCCAGCAGCTTAGGCAAGAATGAAAAACTGTTTTTT. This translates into CASSLGKNEKLFF. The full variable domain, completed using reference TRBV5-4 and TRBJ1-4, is ETGVTQSPTHLIKTRGQQVTLRCSSQSGHNTVSWYQQALGQGPQFIFQYYREEENGRGNFPPRFSGLQFPNYSSELNVNALELDDSALYLCASSLGKNEKLFFGSGTQLSVL.

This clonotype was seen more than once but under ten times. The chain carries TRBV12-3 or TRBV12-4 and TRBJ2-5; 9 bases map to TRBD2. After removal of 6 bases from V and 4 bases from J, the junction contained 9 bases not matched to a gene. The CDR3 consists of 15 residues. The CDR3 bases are TGTGCCAGCAGGCTGCGGGGGGGCCTTCCAGAGACCCAGTACTTC. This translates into CASRLRGGLPETQYF.

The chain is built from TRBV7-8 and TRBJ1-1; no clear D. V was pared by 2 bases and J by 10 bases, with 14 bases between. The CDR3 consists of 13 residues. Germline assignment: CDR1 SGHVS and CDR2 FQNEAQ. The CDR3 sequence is CASSLKISQGAFF. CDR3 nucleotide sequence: TGTGCCAGCAGCTTAAAAATCTCCCAAGGAGCTTTCTTT.

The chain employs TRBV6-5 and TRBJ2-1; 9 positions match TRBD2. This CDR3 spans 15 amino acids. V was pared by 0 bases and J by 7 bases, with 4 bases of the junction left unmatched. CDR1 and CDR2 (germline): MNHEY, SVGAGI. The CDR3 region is CASSYSSTSGNEQFF. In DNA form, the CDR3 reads TGTGCCAGCAGTTACTCGAGTACTAGCGGGAATGAGCAGTTCTTC.

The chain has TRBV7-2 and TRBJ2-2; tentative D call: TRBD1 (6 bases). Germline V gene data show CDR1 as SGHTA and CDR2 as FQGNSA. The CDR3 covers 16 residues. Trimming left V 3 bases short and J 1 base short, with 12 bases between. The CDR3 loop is CASSFARTENTGELFF. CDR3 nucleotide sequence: TGTGCCAGCAGCTTTGCCCGGACAGAGAACACCGGGGAGCTGTTTTTT. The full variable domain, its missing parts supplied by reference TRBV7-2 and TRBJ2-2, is GAGVSQSPSNKVTEKGKDVELRCDPISGHTALYWYRQSLGQGLEFLIYFQGNSAPDKSGLPSDRFSAERTGGSVSTLTIQRTQQEDSAVYLCASSFARTENTGELFFGEGSRLTVL.

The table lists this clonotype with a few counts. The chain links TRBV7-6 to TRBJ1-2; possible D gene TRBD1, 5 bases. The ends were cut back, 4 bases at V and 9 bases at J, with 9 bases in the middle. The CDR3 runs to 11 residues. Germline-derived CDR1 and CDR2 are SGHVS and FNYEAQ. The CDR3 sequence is CASSSSGSYTF. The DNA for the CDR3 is TGTGCCAGCAGCTCGTCAGGGAGCTACACCTTC.

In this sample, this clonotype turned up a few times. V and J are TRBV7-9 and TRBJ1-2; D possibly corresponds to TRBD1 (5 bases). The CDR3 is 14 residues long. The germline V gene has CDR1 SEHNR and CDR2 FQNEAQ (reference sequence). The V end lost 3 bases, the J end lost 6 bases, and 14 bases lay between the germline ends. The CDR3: CASSFPGLMDGYTF. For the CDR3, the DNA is TGTGCCAGCAGCTTTCCAGGGTTAATGGATGGCTACACCTTC.

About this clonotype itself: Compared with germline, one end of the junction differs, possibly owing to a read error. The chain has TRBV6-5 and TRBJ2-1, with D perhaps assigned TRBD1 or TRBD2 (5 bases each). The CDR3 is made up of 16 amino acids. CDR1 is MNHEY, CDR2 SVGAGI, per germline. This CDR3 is CDSSERVGRLNNEQFF. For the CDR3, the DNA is TGTGACAGCAGTGAAAGAGTGGGACGGCTAAACAATGAGCAGTTCTTC.

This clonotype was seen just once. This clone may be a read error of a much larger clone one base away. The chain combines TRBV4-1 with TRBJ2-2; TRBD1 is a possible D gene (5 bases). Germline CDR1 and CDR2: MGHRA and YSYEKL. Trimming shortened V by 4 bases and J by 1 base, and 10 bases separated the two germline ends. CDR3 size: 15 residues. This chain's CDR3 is CASSPLDKNTGELFF. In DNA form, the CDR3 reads TGCGCCAGCAGCCCCCTGGACAAGAACACCGGGGAGCTGTTTTTT.

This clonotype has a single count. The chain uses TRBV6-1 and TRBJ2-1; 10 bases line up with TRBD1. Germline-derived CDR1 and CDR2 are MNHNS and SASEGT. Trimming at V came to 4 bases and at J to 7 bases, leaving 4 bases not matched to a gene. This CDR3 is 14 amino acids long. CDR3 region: CASSVGQGRNEQFF. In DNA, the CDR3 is TGTGCCAGCAGTGTGGGACAGGGGAGGAATGAGCAGTTCTTC.

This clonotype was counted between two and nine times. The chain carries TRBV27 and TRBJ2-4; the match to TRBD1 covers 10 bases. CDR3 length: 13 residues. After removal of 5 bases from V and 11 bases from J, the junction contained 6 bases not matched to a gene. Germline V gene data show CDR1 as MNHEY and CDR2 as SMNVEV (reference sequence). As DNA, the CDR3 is TGTGCCAGCAGTGTGGGACAGGGGCGTCTTCAGTACTTC. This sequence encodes CASSVGQGRLQYF.

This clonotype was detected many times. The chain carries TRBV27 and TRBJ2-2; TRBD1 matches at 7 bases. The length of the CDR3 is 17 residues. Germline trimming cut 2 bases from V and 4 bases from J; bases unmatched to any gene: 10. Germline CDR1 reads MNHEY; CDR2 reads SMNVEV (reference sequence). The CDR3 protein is CASSLLGRGSTTGELFF. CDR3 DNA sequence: TGTGCCAGCAGTTTACTCGGCAGGGGGTCGACCACCGGGGAGCTGTTTTTT.

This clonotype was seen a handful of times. The CDR3 bases are TGTGCCAGCATCCCACTGGGGGGCTCGGACACTGAAGCTTTCTTT. Its translation: CASIPLGGSDTEAFF. This rearrangement joins TRBV28 to TRBJ1-1, with a weak D call TRBD1 (6 bases). Germline V CDR1 and CDR2: MDHEN, SYDVKM. The CDR3 contains 15 residues. Trimming took 7 bases from V and 3 from J, leaving 18 bases between them.

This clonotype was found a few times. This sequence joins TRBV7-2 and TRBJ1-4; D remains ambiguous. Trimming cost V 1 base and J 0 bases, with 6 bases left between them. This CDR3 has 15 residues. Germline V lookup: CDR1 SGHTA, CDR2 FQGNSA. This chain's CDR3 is CASSLVLATNEKLFF. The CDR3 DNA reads TGTGCCAGCAGCTTAGTCCTTGCAACTAATGAAAAACTGTTTTTT.

CDR3 DNA sequence: TGCGCCAGCAGCCAAGGGGTTTTGCGGGGGGGCAATGGGATGGGAGATACGCAGTATTTT. Translated, it gives CASSQGVLRGGNGMGDTQYF. J is TRBJ2-3 and V is TRBV4-3; TRBD2 matches at 9 bases. The CDR3 loop spans 20 amino acids. The germline CDR1 and CDR2 sequences are LGHNA and YSLEER. V was clipped by 1 base and J by 5 bases; unmatched bases: 19.

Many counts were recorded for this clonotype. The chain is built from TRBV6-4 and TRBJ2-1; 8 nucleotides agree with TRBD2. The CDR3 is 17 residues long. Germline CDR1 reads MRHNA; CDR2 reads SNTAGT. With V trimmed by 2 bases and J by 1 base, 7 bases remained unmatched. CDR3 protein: CASSDGGSGGSYNEQFF. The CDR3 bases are TGTGCCAGCAGTGACGGGGGCAGCGGGGGATCCTACAATGAGCAGTTCTTC.

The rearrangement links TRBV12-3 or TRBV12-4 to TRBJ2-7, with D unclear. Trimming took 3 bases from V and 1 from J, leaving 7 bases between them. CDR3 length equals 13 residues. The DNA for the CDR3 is TGTGCCAGCAGTTTCGGTCGGTCCTACGAGCAGTACTTC. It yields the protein CASSFGRSYEQYF.

DNA of the CDR3: TGTGCCAGCCTTACCAACACTGAAGCTTTCTTT. This gives the protein CASLTNTEAFF. The chain uses TRBV7-9 and TRBJ1-1, with D hard to call. The germline CDR1 and CDR2 sequences are SEHNR and FQNEAQ (reference sequence). The CDR3 extends over 11 amino acids. V gave up 8 bases and J gave up 2 bases, with 6 bases separating them.

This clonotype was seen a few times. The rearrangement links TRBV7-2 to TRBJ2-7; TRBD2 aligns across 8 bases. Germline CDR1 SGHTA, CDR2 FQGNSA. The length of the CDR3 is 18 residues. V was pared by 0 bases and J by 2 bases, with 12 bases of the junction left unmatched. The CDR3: CASSLAFGGAYATYEQYF. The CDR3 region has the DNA TGTGCCAGCAGCTTAGCATTCGGGGGGGCCTACGCCACCTACGAGCAGTACTTC.

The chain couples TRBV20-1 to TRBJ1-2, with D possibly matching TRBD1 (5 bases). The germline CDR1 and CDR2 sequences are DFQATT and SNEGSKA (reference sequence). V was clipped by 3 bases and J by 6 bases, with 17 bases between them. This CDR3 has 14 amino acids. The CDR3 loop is CSARQWQGPDGYTF. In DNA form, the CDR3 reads TGCAGTGCTAGGCAATGGCAGGGTCCGGATGGCTACACCTTC.